This TCR beta chain is drawn from a study of cytomegalovirus exposure and HLA in healthy donors. About the study: Drawn from HLA-typed donors, roughly 87 million unique TCRs were held in an early data release. Genetic ancestry analysis placed about 76% of the approximately 390 donors that were genotyped in the Caucasian-associated cluster.

Amplification used 60 Vbeta primers and 13 Jbeta primers. Here immunoSEQ multiplex PCR was the method, and the copy in TCRdb shows in-frame clones only, minus some. This sample yields roughly 140,000 clones, of which over 60% are seen a single time; about 0.62% belongs to the top ten. The CDR3 length is 14 residues. The ends lost 4 bases at V and 6 bases at J; junction bases unmatched: 7. CDR1 is SGHRS, CDR2 YFSETQ, per germline. The table lists this clone with a count of one. Its antigen remains unknown. Study observations and caveats: Roughly uniform sequencing depth across donors was assumed, possibly incorrectly. Per a later analysis, roughly 17,000 TCR beta sequences showed association with HLA alleles at 0.05 false discovery rate.

The sequence was collected from a male donor in good health and CMV-seronegative. The V gene is TRBV5-1, the J gene TRBJ1-1, with TRBD1 matching 9 bases. The sample consisted of PBMCs. In DNA, the CDR3 is TGCGCCAGCAGCCCGGACAGGGGAGGACCTGAAGCTTTCTTT. Amino acid sequence: CASSPDRGGPEAFF.